These 10 T cell receptor beta chains originate from one sample sequenced in a study of CD8+CD57+ T cells in acquired aplastic anemia. Previously, flow cytometry had revealed CD8+CD57+ cell expansion in the patients chosen for sequencing. TCR beta VDJ and CDR3 profiling used genomic DNA as template. One entry per CDR3 protein, called by TCRdb with MiXCR from the reads. The table has a few hundred thousand distinct CDR3 sequences, roughly 50% seen once. Sequenced: sorted CD4+, CD8+, or CD8+CD57+ T cells (not recorded which) from PBMCs. The receptors were sampled from a human donor with aplastic anemia.

J is TRBJ1-2 and V is TRBV11-2, with D perhaps TRBD1 (5 bases). CDR1 SGHAT and CDR2 FQNNGV come from the germline V gene. V was shortened by 0 bases and J by 2 bases, with 10 bases between the two germline ends. This CDR3 is 15 amino acids long. CDR3 protein: CASSLEGAVNYGYTF. CDR3 nucleotide sequence: TGTGCCAGCAGCTTAGAAGGGGCTGTGAACTATGGCTACACCTTC.

In its sample, this clonotype was seen many times. This rearrangement joins TRBV7-9 to TRBJ1-6; D gene unclear. The CDR3 totals 12 residues. V was shortened by 2 bases and J by 5 bases, with 1 base between the two germline ends. In germline, CDR1 is SEHNR, CDR2 FQNEAQ (reference sequence). CDR3 DNA: TGTGCCAGCAGCTTAAATAATTCACCCCTCCACTTT. Protein sequence: CASSLNNSPLHF.

This clonotype has a count of ten or more. The rearrangement uses TRBV5-6 and TRBJ2-7; D call uncertain. The CDR3 is 15 residues long. The V gene lost 4 bases and the J gene lost 0 bases, with 14 bases spanning the gap. Germline assignment: CDR1 SGHDT and CDR2 YYEEEE. DNA of the CDR3: TGTGCCAGCAGCCCCCAGGACCTCATCTCCTACGAGCAGTACTTC. Protein: CASSPQDLISYEQYF.

A few counts support this clonotype. The conserved phenylalanine or tryptophan normally closing the CDR3 is absent here, so this likely arose from a read error. The V and J genes are TRBV7-8 and TRBJ2-7; no clear D. Germline CDR1 is SGHVS and CDR2 is FQNEAQ. The CDR3 contains 12 residues. CDR3 DNA: TGTGCCGGCAGCTCGGCGGCGTACGAGCAGTACCTC. It translates to CAGSSAAYEQYL.

This clonotype was observed a single time. The chain uses TRBV5-1 and TRBJ1-2; no clear D gene. CDR3 length: 12 amino acids. V lost 5 bases and J lost 6, with 11 bases in between. The germline V gene has CDR1 SGHRS and CDR2 YFSETQ. The CDR3 nucleotides are TGCGCCAGCAGGACGGGGTTTGATGGCTACACCTTC. Protein product: CASRTGFDGYTF. Based on the CDR3 plus reference TRBV5-1 and TRBJ1-2, the full variable domain is KAGVTQTPRYLIKTRGQQVTLSCSPISGHRSVSWYQQTPGQGLQFLFEYFSETQRNKGNFPGRFSGRQFSNSRSEMNVSTLELGDSALYLCASRTGFDGYTFGSGTRLTVV.

The chain recombines TRBV20-1 with TRBJ2-7; D may be TRBD2 (6 bases). V lost 3 bases and J 3 bases, leaving 12 bases between the germline ends. CDR3 length: 13 residues. CDR1 and CDR2 from the germline V gene are DFQATT and SNEGSKA (reference sequence). This CDR3 is CSASGASVYEQYF. The CDR3 DNA follows: TGCAGTGCTAGCGGGGCTAGCGTCTACGAGCAGTACTTC.

This clonotype was recorded at least ten times. The chain has TRBV5-5 and TRBJ1-3, with D unclear. This CDR3 is built from 15 residues. Looked up from germline, CDR1 is SGHKS and CDR2 is YYEKEE (reference sequence). Trimming removed 3 bases from V and 2 bases from J, with 12 bases in between. DNA of the CDR3: TGTGCCAGCAGCTCACATGAGGGAACTGGAAACACCATATATTTT. It is translated as CASSSHEGTGNTIYF.

This clonotype has ten or more counts. The J gene is TRBJ1-5, the V gene TRBV20-1, with D hard to call. Germline V gene sequence: CDR1 DFQATT, CDR2 SNEGSKA (reference sequence). This CDR3 has 13 residues. Trimming cost V 0 bases and J 4 bases, with 7 bases left between them. Here the CDR3 reads CSARDPSNQPQHF. For the CDR3, the DNA is TGCAGTGCTAGAGATCCCTCAAATCAGCCCCAGCATTTT.

This clonotype was recorded only once. This rearrangement joins TRBV20-1 to TRBJ2-1; TRBD2 aligns across 7 bases. Germline CDR1 DFQATT, CDR2 SNEGSKA (reference sequence). CDR3 length: 15 residues. Trimming took 6 bases from V and 2 from J; bases not matched to a gene: 10. CDR3 loop: CSARETSSPYNEQFF. Here the CDR3 DNA reads TGCAGTGCCAGGGAGACTAGCTCCCCCTACAATGAGCAGTTCTTC.

V and J are TRBV19 and TRBJ1-1; 9 nucleotides line up with TRBD1. Germline V gene data show CDR1 as LNHDA and CDR2 as SQIVND (reference sequence). After removal of 1 base from V and 0 bases from J, the junction contained 0 bases not matched to a gene. The CDR3 is 15 residues long. CDR3 region: CASSIGDRVNTEAFF. As DNA, the CDR3 is TGTGCCAGTAGTATAGGGGACAGGGTGAACACTGAAGCTTTCTTT.